This T cell receptor beta chain was profiled in a study of T-cell reconstitution after alpha-beta-depleted transplantation in children (dated by TCRdb to about 2016). Study-level background: Using TCR repertoire profiling, the study followed T-cell immune reconstitution in a quantitative way in children after TCRalphabeta/CD19-depleted allogeneic hematopoietic cell transplantation.

The CDR3 starts with the cysteine, ends with the phenylalanine, and has 13 residues. Of the read, only the CDR3 DNA is kept; its 39 bases are in frame from base 1. Germline trimming: 6 bases from V, 6 bases from J; junction bases outside gene matches: 2. CDR1 SQVTM and CDR2 ANQGSEA are derived from the germline V gene. The library came from PCR. Reads for this sample came from an Illumina HiSeq 2500. Molecular barcoding was employed in the preparation of TCR libraries, with unique molecular identifiers being used to normalize TCRbeta repertoire quantification. The public reads were reprocessed in TCRdb via fastp at Q25 and MiXCR, keeping in-frame beta chains. Entries that share a CDR3 protein sequence are merged under the most common genes and DNA. Here the sample has about 610,000 distinct CDR3 sequences; about 10% occur a single time. The ten largest account for roughly 4% of the sample. This clonotype has only a few counts. Its antigen is still unknown. Per-base qualities were not stored, and no clone one base away is much larger.

This TCR was sampled from a human donor who donated a stem cell graft to a child with acute myeloid leukemia. Here the chain combines TRBV29-1 and TRBJ2-1; TRBD2 matches 13 bases in the middle. The sequences come from PBMCs from the stem cell graft donor, collected from the stem cell graft. Read as DNA, the sequence is TGCAGCGTAAGGACTAGCGGGAGCAATGAGCAGTTCTTC. This codes for CSVRTSGSNEQFF.